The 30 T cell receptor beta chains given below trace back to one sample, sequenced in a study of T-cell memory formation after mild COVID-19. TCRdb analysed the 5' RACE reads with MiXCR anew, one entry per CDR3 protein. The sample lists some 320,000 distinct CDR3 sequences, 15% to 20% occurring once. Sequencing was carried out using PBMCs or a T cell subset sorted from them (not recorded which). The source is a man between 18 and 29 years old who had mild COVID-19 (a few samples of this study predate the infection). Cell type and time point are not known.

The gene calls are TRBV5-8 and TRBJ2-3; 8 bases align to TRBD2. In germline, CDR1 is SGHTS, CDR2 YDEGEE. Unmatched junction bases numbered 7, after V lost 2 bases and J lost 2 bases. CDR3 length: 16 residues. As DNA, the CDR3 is TGTGCCAGCAGCTTCGGTGGACTAGCCTTCACAGATACGCAGTATTTT. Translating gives CASSFGGLAFTDTQYF.

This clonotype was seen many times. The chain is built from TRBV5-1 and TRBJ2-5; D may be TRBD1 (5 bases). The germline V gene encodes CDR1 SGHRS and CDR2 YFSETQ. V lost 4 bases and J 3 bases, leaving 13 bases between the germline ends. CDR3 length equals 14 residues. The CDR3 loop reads CASSEMGLEETQYF. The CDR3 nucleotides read TGCGCCAGCAGCGAGATGGGGCTCGAAGAGACCCAGTACTTC.

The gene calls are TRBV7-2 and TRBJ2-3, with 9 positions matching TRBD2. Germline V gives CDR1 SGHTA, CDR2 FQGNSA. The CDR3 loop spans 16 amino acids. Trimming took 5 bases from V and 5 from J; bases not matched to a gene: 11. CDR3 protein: CASSQRRGGWIDTQYF. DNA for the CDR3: TGTGCCAGCAGCCAGAGGCGGGGGGGCTGGATAGATACGCAGTATTTT. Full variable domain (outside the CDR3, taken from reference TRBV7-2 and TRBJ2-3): GAGVSQSPSNKVTEKGKDVELRCDPISGHTALYWYRQSLGQGLEFLIYFQGNSAPDKSGLPSDRFSAERTGGSVSTLTIQRTQQEDSAVYLCASSQRRGGWIDTQYFGPGTRLTVL.

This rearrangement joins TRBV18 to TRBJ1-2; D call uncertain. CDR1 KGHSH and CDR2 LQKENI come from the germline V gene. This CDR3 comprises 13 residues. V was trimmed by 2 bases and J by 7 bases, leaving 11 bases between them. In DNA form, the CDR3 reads TGTGCCAGCTCACCAGGGAGGTTAAGTGGCTACACCTTC. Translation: CASSPGRLSGYTF.

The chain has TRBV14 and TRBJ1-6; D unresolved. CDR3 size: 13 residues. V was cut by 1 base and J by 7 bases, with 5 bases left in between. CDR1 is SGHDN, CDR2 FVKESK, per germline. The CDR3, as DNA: TGTGCCAGCAGCCAAGCGTTAAATTCACCCCTCCACTTT. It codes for CASSQALNSPLHF.

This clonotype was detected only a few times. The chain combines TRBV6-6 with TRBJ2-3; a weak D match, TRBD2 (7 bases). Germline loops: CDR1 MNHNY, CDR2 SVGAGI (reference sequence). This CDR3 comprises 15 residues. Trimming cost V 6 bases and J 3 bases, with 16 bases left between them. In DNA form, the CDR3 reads TGTGCCAGCAGGTTCGGGGGGCGCGGGACAGATACGCAGTATTTT. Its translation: CASRFGGRGTDTQYF.

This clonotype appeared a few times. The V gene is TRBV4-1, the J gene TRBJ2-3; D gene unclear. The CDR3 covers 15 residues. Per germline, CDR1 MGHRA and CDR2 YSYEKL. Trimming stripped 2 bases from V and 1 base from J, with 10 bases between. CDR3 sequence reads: CASSQHGTGTDTQYF. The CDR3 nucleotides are TGCGCCAGCAGCCAACACGGTACTGGCACAGATACGCAGTATTTT.

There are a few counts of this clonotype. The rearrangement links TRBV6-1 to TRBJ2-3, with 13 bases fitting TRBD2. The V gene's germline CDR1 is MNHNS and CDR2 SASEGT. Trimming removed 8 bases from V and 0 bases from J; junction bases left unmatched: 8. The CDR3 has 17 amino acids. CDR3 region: CASGRLAGGGSTDTQYF. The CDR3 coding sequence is TGTGCCAGCGGCCGACTAGCGGGGGGAGGAAGCACAGATACGCAGTATTTT.

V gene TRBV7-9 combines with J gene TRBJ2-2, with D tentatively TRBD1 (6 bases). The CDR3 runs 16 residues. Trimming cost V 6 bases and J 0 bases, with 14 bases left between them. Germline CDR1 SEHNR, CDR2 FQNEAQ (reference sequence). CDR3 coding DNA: TGTGCCAGCAGATTCGGTGGGACATCGAACACCGGGGAGCTGTTTTTT. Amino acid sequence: CASRFGGTSNTGELFF.

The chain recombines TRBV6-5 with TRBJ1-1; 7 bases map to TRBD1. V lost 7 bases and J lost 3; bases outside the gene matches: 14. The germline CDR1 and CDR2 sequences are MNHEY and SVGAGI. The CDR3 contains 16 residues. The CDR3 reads CASTPARAGGHTEAFF. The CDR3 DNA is TGTGCCAGCACTCCAGCCCGGGCAGGGGGGCACACTGAAGCTTTCTTT.

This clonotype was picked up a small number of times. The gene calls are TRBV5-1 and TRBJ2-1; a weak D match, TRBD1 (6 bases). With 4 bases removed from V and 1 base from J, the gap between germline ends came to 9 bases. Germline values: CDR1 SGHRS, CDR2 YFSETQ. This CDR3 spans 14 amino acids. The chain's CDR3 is CASSPTGSYNEQFF. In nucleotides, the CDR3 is TGCGCCAGCAGCCCCACAGGGTCCTACAATGAGCAGTTCTTC.

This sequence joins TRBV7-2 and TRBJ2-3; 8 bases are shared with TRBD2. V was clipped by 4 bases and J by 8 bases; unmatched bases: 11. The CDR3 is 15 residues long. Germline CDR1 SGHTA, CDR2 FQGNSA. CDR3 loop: CASSWGGGRRATQYF. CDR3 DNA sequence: TGTGCCAGCAGCTGGGGCGGGGGGCGGCGTGCTACGCAGTATTTT.

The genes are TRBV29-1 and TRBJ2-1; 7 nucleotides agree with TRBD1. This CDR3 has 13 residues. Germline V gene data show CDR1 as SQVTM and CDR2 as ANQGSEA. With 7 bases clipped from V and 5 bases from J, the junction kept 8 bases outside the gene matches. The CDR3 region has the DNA TGCAGCGAGTCACAGGGGTGGGACAATGAGCAGTTCTTC. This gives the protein CSESQGWDNEQFF.

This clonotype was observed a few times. The CDR3 region is CASSLVPRGQAFF. The CDR3 DNA sequence: TGTGCCAGCAGCTTAGTCCCCAGGGGGCAAGCTTTCTTT. The rearrangement links TRBV11-2 to TRBJ1-1, with 8 bases lining up with TRBD1. Germline V gene sequence: CDR1 SGHAT, CDR2 FQNNGV. V trimming: 1 base; J trimming: 9 bases; junction bases outside the gene matches: 4. The CDR3 loop spans 13 amino acids.

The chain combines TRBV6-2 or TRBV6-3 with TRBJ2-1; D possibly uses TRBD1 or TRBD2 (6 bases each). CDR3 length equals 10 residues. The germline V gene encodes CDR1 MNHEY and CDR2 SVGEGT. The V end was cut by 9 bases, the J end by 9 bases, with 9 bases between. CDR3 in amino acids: CASKGGEQFF. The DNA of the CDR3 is TGTGCCAGTAAGGGGGGTGAGCAGTTCTTC.

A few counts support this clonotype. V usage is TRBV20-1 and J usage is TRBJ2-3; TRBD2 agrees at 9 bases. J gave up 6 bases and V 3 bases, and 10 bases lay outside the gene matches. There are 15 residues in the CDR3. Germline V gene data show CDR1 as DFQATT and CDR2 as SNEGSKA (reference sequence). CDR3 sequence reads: CSARDLAGAWDTQYF. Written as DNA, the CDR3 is TGCAGTGCTAGGGACTTAGCGGGGGCTTGGGATACGCAGTATTTT.

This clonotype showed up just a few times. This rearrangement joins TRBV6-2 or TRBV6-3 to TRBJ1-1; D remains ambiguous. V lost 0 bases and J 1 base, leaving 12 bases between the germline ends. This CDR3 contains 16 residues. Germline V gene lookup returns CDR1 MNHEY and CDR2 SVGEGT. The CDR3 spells CASSYSNRGPNTEAFF. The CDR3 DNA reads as TGTGCCAGCAGTTACTCGAATCGTGGCCCGAACACTGAAGCTTTCTTT.

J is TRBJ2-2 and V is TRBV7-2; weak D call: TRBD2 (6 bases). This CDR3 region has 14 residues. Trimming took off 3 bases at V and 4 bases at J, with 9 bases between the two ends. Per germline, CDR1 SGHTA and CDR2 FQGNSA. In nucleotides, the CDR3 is TGTGCCAGCAGCTTGGAGGGAAGCACCGGGGAGCTGTTTTTT. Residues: CASSLEGSTGELFF.

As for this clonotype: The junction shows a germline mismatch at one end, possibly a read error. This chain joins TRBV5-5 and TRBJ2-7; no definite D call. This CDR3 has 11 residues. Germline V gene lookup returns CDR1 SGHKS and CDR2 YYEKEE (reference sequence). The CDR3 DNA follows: TGTGACAGCAGCCCCCATTTCGAGCAGTACTTC. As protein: CDSSPHFEQYF.

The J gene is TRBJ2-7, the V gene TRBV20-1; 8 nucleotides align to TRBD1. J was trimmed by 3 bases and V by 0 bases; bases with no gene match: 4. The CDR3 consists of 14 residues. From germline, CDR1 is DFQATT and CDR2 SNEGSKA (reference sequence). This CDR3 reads CSARDQTGGYEQYV. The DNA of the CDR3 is TGCAGTGCTAGAGATCAAACAGGGGGCTACGAGCAGTACGTC.

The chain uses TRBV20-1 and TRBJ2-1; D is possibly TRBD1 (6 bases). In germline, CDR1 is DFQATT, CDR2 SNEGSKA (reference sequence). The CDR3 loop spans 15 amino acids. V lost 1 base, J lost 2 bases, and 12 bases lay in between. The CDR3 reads CSARVAGAAYNEQFF. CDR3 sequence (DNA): TGCAGTGCTAGAGTGGCAGGGGCAGCCTACAATGAGCAGTTCTTC.

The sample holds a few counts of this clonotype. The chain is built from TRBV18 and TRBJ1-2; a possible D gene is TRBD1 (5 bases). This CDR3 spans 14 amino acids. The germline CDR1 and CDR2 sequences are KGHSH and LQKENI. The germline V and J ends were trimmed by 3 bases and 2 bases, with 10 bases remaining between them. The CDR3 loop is CASSPSRENYGYTF. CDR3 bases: TGTGCCAGCTCACCTTCCAGGGAAAACTATGGCTACACCTTC.

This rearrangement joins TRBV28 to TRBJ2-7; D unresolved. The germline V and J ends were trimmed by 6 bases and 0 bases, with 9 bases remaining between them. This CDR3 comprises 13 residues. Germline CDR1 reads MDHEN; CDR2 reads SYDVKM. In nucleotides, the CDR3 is TGTGCCAGCAGCATCAGAGTCTCCTACGAGCAGTACTTC. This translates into CASSIRVSYEQYF.

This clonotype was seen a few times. The CDR3 region has the DNA TGTGCCAGCAGCCTGACTAGCGGGGGATTCAATGAGCAGTTCTTC. It yields the protein CASSLTSGGFNEQFF. This chain links TRBV7-9 with TRBJ2-1, with 12 bases fitting TRBD2. CDR1 is SEHNR and CDR2 is FQNEAQ in the germline V gene (reference sequence). The CDR3 has 15 amino acids. V dropped 5 bases and J dropped 6; count of bases not matched to a gene: 5. The whole variable domain, remainder taken from reference TRBV7-9 and TRBJ2-1, is DTGVSQNPRHKITKRGQNVTFRCDPISEHNRLYWYRQTLGQGPEFLTYFQNEAQLEKSRLLSDRFSAERPKGSFSTLEIQRTEQGDSAMYLCASSLTSGGFNEQFFGPGTRLTVL.

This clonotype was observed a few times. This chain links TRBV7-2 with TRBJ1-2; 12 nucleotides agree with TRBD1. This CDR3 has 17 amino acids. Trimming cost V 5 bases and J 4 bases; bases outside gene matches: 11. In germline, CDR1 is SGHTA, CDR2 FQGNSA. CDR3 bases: TGTGCCAGCAGCCCTGGGACAGGGGGCTCACTCTCCTATGGCTACACCTTC. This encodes CASSPGTGGSLSYGYTF.

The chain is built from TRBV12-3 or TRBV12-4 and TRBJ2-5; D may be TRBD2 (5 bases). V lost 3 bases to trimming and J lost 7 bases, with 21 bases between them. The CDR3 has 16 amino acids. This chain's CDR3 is CASSFGPGEGRGTQYF. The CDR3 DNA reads TGTGCCAGCAGTTTTGGTCCCGGTGAGGGTCGGGGGACCCAGTACTTC.

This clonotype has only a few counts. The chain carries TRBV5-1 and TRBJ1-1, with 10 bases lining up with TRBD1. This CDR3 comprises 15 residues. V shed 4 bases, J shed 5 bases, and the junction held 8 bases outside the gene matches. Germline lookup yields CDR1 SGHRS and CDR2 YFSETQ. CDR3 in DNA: TGCGCCAGCAGCCGAACAGTGGACAGGGGGACTGAAGCTTTCTTT. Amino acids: CASSRTVDRGTEAFF.

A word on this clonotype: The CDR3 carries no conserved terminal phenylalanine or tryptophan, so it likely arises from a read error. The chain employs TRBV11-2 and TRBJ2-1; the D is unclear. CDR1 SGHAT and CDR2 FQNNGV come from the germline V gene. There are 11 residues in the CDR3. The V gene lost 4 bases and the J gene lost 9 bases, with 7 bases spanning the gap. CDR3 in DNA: TGTGCCAGCAGCTCACACTCTGAGCAGTTCATC. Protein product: CASSSHSEQFI.

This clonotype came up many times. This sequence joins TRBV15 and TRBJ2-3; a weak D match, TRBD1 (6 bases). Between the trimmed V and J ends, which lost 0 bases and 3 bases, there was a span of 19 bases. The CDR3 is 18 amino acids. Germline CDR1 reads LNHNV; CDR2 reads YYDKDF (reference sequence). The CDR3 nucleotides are TGTGCCACCAGCAGAGAAGGCCTGGCACAGGGCTTGACAGATACGCAGTATTTT. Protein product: CATSREGLAQGLTDTQYF.

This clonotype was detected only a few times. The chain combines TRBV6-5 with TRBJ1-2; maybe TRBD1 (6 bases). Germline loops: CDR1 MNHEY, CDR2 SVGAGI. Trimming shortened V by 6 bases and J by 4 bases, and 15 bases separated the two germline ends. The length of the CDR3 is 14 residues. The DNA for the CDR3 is TGTGCCAGCAGCCAGGGGAGTTTGAGCTATGGCTACACCTTC. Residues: CASSQGSLSYGYTF.